This T cell receptor beta chain comes out of a study of blood T cell repertoires in COVID-19. This table comes from immunoSEQ multiplex PCR, and its TCRdb copy is limited to in-frame clones, with some not included. The table has around 62,000 clones, 93% seen once; the top ten hold approximately 2.6%. V gave up 6 bases and J gave up 7 bases; unmatched junction bases: 4. Germline V gives CDR1 MGHRA, CDR2 YSYEKL. The CDR3 length is 13 residues. Sequencing was performed on peripheral blood. This sequence was found in a man aged 65-85 years with active COVID-19. The V gene is TRBV4-1, the J gene TRBJ2-1; 9 bases agree with TRBD1. The CDR3 nucleotides read TGCGCCAGCAGGGAACAGGGGGCGAATGAGCAGTTCTTC. It codes for CASREQGANEQFF.